This record concerns one T cell receptor (beta chain) sequence. The clone's antigen remains unknown. Per-nucleotide qualities are absent, and no much larger clonotype sits a single base away. Taken from the germline V gene, the CDR1 and CDR2 loops are SGHDT and YYEEEE. The CDR3, cysteine through phenylalanine, is 13 amino acids long. The entry retains the CDR3 DNA only, 39 bases that are in frame from base 1. V lost 2 bases and J lost 6 bases; the stretch between them is 10 bases long. The label giving this sample's time point can be read as: baseline, week 1 (first vaccination visit). In the paper's terms, the treatment or condition label means: pre-vaccination baseline after standard-of-care therapy. All donors had newly diagnosed IDH1-mutant astrocytomas of WHO grade 3 or 4 that showed loss of nuclear ATRX. The samples were drawn from NOA16, a multicentre, single-arm, open-label phase I trial in Germany that tested a mutant IDH1 peptide vaccine in humans for the first time. Visit V03 blood draws served as the baseline sample for immunogenicity testing. Genomic DNA for TCRB sequencing was isolated from EDTA blood with the DNeasy Blood and Tissue Kit.

Library preparation employed the immunoSEQ multiplex PCR assay. The hsTCRB Kit was used according to the manufacturer's protocol to amplify rearranged TCR beta chain sequences. TCRB libraries were sequenced on an Illumina MiSeq. The paper's processing steps were these. The proprietary platform of the kit vendor was used for demultiplexing, trimming and gene mapping. TCRdb stores this immuneACCESS table with in-frame sequences only. Part of the clones is absent; in the studies checked, under half of the shortfall reflects unresolved V genes, and no reason is known for the rest. V and J calls and clone size are those listed in that table; D and trimming were worked out from the DNA. Here the sample has around 92,000 clones; 83% occur a single time. Jointly, the top ten make up around 7.4% of the sample. This entry is derived from a study of a mutant IDH1 vaccine in newly diagnosed glioma (dated by TCRdb to about 2021). About the investigation overall: Of the 32 patients who were treated, approximately 60% were male and approximately 38% were female, and the mean age was around 41 years. Six visits were used for peripheral blood collection: V03 (baseline), V05, V07, V10, V12 and V13. Prior to enrollment, standard therapy consisting of radiotherapy alone, temozolomide alone, or radiochemotherapy with temozolomide had been administered to patients, with the combination being received by most patients. Longitudinal TCRB deep sequencing was done for some 26 treated patients, wherever samples were available for exploratory analyses.

General conclusions and limits of the study: Across multiple MHC alleles, vaccine-induced immune responses were seen in around 93% of patients. Pseudoprogression appeared unrelated to alterations in the top peripheral T cell clonotypes detected by TCRB sequencing. The authors stated that sample limitations prevented analyses of patient blood samples from being reproduced. Availability determined which PBMC samples were chosen for TCRB deep sequencing.

Sequenced here: PBMCs, sampled from a glioma patient treated with radiotherapy, temozolomide or both. This chain joins TRBV5-6 to TRBJ2-3; the D gene assignment is ambiguous. This receptor was taken from a woman aged 50 to 65 with glioma. CDR3 protein: CASSFQVSDTQYF. In nucleotides, the sequence is TGTGCCAGCAGCTTTCAGGTTTCCGATACGCAGTATTTT.